A selection of T cell receptor beta chains follows, all from one sample in a study of neoadjuvant anti-PD-1 for oral cavity cancer. Here immunoSEQ multiplex PCR was the method, and the copy in TCRdb shows in-frame clones only, minus some. The data contain 40,000 or so clones, around two fifths of them singletons. This material consisted of tumor tissue, taken after nivolumab (anti-PD-1) treatment. The receptors stem from a person between 40 and 80 years old with oral cavity squamous cell carcinoma. CDR3s include the opening cysteine and the closing phenylalanine or tryptophan. Fields, in order: J gene, V gene, CDR3 protein.

TRBJ2-6	TRBV6-1	CASSSLTGANVLTF
TRBJ2-7	TRBV6-1	CASSAVAGGQYF
TRBJ1-5	TRBV30	CAWSRDNDQPQHF
TRBJ1-1	TRBV5-8	CASSFRGLTYEEAFF
TRBJ2-1	TRBV9	CASSEGGASYNEQFF
TRBJ1-2	TRBV21-1	CASSPRTGIYGYTF
TRBJ2-1	TRBV5-4	CASSLRLAGADEQFF
TRBJ1-1	TRBV5-1	CASSKNTEAFF
TRBJ2-1	TRBV7-8	CASSTIFGWGIEDNEQFF
TRBJ1-2	TRBV28	CATPGTEASPYGYTF
TRBJ2-1	TRBV5-1	CASSFIPGSNEQFF
TRBJ2-5	TRBV25-1	CASSVLGQETQYF
TRBJ1-1	TRBV11-1	CASSHRLSRTEAFF
TRBJ2-2	TRBV5-4	CASSWDVSGGELFF
TRBJ1-2	TRBV7-8	CASSLAGLGYTF
TRBJ2-1	TRBV19	CASSIRLNEQFF
TRBJ2-4	TRBV28	CASRGAEVWKNIQYF
TRBJ2-7	TRBV19	CASSFAGAGEQYF
TRBJ1-1	TRBV5-1	CASSFGQPMNTEAFF
TRBJ2-3	TRBV6-5	CASSYELAGADTQYF
TRBJ2-1	TRBV7-2	CASSLEGENSYNEQFF
TRBJ1-2	TRBV30	CACSGGEAGYTF
TRBJ1-1	TRBV30	CAWSVRGSGEAFF
TRBJ1-5	TRBV5-4	CASSLGGQGNQPQHF
TRBJ1-5	TRBV18	CASSPATNQPQHF
TRBJ1-1	TRBV5-5	CASSHDGVEAFF
TRBJ2-7	TRBV20-1	CSARGQYEQYF
TRBJ1-5	TRBV14	CASSQYLNQPQHF
TRBJ1-3	TRBV28	CASTLRTWDTIYF
TRBJ1-4	TRBV19	CASSIVGRFNEKLFF
TRBJ2-1	TRBV7-9	CASSQGGAYNERQFF
TRBJ1-1	TRBV7-6	CASSLRGDVPEAFF
TRBJ2-7	TRBV9	CASSPRGGRMNSYEQYF
TRBJ1-1	TRBV7-2	CASSPYDRGDAEAFF
TRBJ2-3	TRBV5-1	CASSLGASGGSDTQYF
TRBJ2-3	TRBV9	CASSVTSTDTQYF
TRBJ2-1	TRBV5-1	CASSSGVLEQFF
TRBJ2-7	TRBV4-1	CASSQDGTSGLVSYEQYF
TRBJ1-1	TRBV5-4	CASSKGGVNTEAFF
TRBJ1-2	TRBV2	CASRTGTGASNYGYTF
TRBJ2-2	TRBV11-1	CASSSLTGGLPGELFF
TRBJ1-1	TRBV7-3	CASTLGGDTEAFF
TRBJ1-1	TRBV5-1	CASSRGTGDTEAFF
TRBJ2-3	TRBV5-1	CASSKSSGTDTQYF
TRBJ2-1	TRBV2	CASIRGGEQFF
TRBJ2-3	TRBV5-1	CASKAGPTDTQYF
TRBJ2-5	TRBV9	CASSVGFEETQYF
TRBJ1-2	TRBV2	CASSEPLGGSGYTF
TRBJ2-5	TRBV6-4	CASSDSAPRRDRGQETQYF
TRBJ2-2	TRBV4-1	CASSQDRTERNTGELFF
TRBJ1-3	TRBV9	CASSVDSPPGNTIYF
TRBJ2-7	TRBV6-6	CASMNSYEQYF
TRBJ1-2	TRBV7-9	CASSRGPGYTF
TRBJ2-1	TRBV5-1	CASSLEGTNYNEQFF
TRBJ1-1	TRBV19	CASSFRQALEAFF